The entry below describes one T cell receptor (beta chain). This sample stems from a study of T cell changes during pregnancy in multiple sclerosis. Per germline, CDR1 SGHRS and CDR2 YFSETQ. The CDR3 consists of 12 residues. V was pared by 3 bases and J by 6 bases, with 9 bases between. Profiled with immunoSEQ multiplex PCR; TCRdb holds only in-frame clones, not every one. The table records some 40,000 clones, about 92% of them present only once. The rearrangement uses TRBV5-1 and TRBJ1-2; D gene ambiguous. The receptor's source is a female donor with multiple sclerosis, enrolled in a pregnancy study. This specimen consisted of CD4+ T cells from peripheral blood mononuclear cells, obtained in the third trimester of pregnancy. CDR3 bases: TGCGCCAGCAGCTACGTAGCGGATGGCTACACCTTC. Its protein product is CASSYVADGYTF. The full variable domain, rest sourced from reference TRBV5-1 and TRBJ1-2, is KAGVTQTPRYLIKTRGQQVTLSCSPISGHRSVSWYQQTPGQGLQFLFEYFSETQRNKGNFPGRFSGRQFSNSRSEMNVSTLELGDSALYLCASSYVADGYTFGSGTRLTVV.